These T cell receptor beta chains were read from a single sample in a study of cytomegalovirus exposure and HLA in healthy donors. Here immunoSEQ multiplex PCR was the method, and the copy in TCRdb shows in-frame clones only, minus some. Seen here are some 120,000 clones, 77% observed once, and the top ten hold 3.7%. Sequenced: PBMCs. Receptors were obtained from a human donor in good health. The CDR3 runs from the conserved cysteine through the conserved F or W. The D gene is left open where the match is weak. Where a row states a size, it is once, few, many or the class of an expanded clone; other rows omit it.

J: TRBJ1-2
D: NA
size: NA
V: TRBV19
DNA: TGTGCCAGTAGTATAACTCCCAACTATGGCTACACCTTC
CDR3: CASSITPNYGYTF

J: TRBJ1-4
D: NA
size: NA
V: TRBV28
DNA: TGTGCCAGCAGTTTATTCGGGGAGGCTGAAAAACTGTTTTTT
CDR3: CASSLFGEAEKLFF

J: TRBJ2-1
D: TRBD2
size: NA
V: TRBV27
DNA: TGTGCCAGCAGTTTATGGGCGGGAGGGACGAGCAGTGAGCAGTTCTTC
CDR3: CASSLWAGGTSSEQFF

J: TRBJ1-6
D: TRBD1
size: NA
V: TRBV19
DNA: TGTGCCAGTAGTATTTCATCAGGGGGCAAGGATAATTCACCCCTCCACTTT
CDR3: CASSISSGGKDNSPLHF

J: TRBJ1-6
D: NA
size: NA
V: TRBV25-1
DNA: TGTGCCAGCAGTGAATATAGTGATTCACCCCTCCACTTT
CDR3: CASSEYSDSPLHF

J: TRBJ1-6
D: TRBD1
size: NA
V: TRBV25-1
DNA: TGTGCCAGCAGAACAGGGGTAGGCTATAATTCACCCCTCCACTTT
CDR3: CASRTGVGYNSPLHF

J: TRBJ1-1
D: NA
size: NA
V: TRBV30
DNA: TGTGCCTGGGGCGGGGGGGATAAGAACACTGAAGCTTTCTTT
CDR3: CAWGGGDKNTEAFF

J: TRBJ2-1
D: NA
size: NA
V: TRBV5-1
DNA: TGCGCCAGCAGCGGTCCAGAATCCTACAATGAGCAGTTCTTC
CDR3: CASSGPESYNEQFF

J: TRBJ2-1
D: NA
size: few
V: TRBV10-1
DNA: TGCGCCAGCAGTGGCGGGTTGGTGTCCAATGAGCAGTTCTTC
CDR3: CASSGGLVSNEQFF

J: TRBJ1-2
D: NA
size: once
V: TRBV28
DNA: TGTGCCACGGTGACAGCTAACTATGGCTACACCTTC
CDR3: CATVTANYGYTF

J: TRBJ2-4
D: TRBD2
size: NA
V: TRBV7-8
DNA: TGTGCCAGCAGCCTCGGACTAGCGGCCAAAAACATTCAGTACTTC
CDR3: CASSLGLAAKNIQYF

J: TRBJ2-7
D: NA
size: NA
V: TRBV6-5
DNA: TGTGCCAGCCGCCCAACGGGGGGCAACGAGCAGTACTTC
CDR3: CASRPTGGNEQYF

J: TRBJ2-7
D: TRBD1
size: NA
V: TRBV6-1
DNA: TGTGCCAGCACCGAAGGGGGCGTTTCCTACGAGCAGTACTTC
CDR3: CASTEGGVSYEQYF

J: TRBJ2-2
D: NA
size: NA
V: TRBV7-6
DNA: TGTGCCAGCAGCTCCAGCGTCTCGAACACCGGGGAGCTGTTTTTT
CDR3: CASSSSVSNTGELFF

J: TRBJ1-6
D: NA
size: NA
V: TRBV27
DNA: TGTGCCAGCAGTGCCCGTAGGGGTAGCGGATCACCCCTCCACTTT
CDR3: CASSARRGSGSPLHF

J: TRBJ2-1
D: TRBD1
size: NA
V: TRBV28
DNA: TGTGCCAGCAGGGTTGAACTTAGACAGGGGCAATCCTACAATGAGCAGTTCTTC
CDR3: CASRVELRQGQSYNEQFF

J: TRBJ1-4
D: NA
size: NA
V: TRBV6-1
DNA: TGTGCCAGCAGCTCCCCCCGGGACACGAATGAAAAACTGTTTTTT
CDR3: CASSSPRDTNEKLFF

J: TRBJ2-3
D: NA
size: NA
V: TRBV28
DNA: TGTGCCAGCAGTTTTGGCGGGTGGAGCACAGATACGCAGTATTTT
CDR3: CASSFGGWSTDTQYF

J: TRBJ1-1
D: NA
size: NA
V: TRBV6-1
DNA: TGTGCCAGCAAGCGAGCGGGGGGGTACACTGAAGCTTTCTTT
CDR3: CASKRAGGYTEAFF

J: TRBJ2-1
D: TRBD1
size: NA
V: TRBV19
DNA: TGTGCCAGTAGTCCAGCGACAGGGGGCTCCTACAATGAGCAGTTCTTC
CDR3: CASSPATGGSYNEQFF

J: TRBJ2-3
D: TRBD2
size: few
V: TRBV4-1
DNA: TGCGCCAGCAGCCTACAGACAGGGGGACTAGCGGGGAGCACAGATACGCAGTATTTT
CDR3: CASSLQTGGLAGSTDTQYF

J: TRBJ2-5
D: NA
size: NA
V: TRBV11-3
DNA: TGTGCCAGCAGCTTAGGGCAGGGGATGGAGACCCAGTACTTC
CDR3: CASSLGQGMETQYF

J: TRBJ1-1
D: NA
size: NA
V: TRBV15
DNA: TGTGCCACCAGCAGAGAAGGTTCTGCAGGGATGAACACTGAAGCTTTCTTT
CDR3: CATSREGSAGMNTEAFF

J: TRBJ2-4
D: TRBD1
size: NA
V: TRBV4-1
DNA: TGCGCCAGCAGCCAACTCCGGGACAGGGAGAACATTCAGTACTTC
CDR3: CASSQLRDRENIQYF

J: TRBJ1-1
D: TRBD1
size: NA
V: TRBV19
DNA: TGTGCCAGTAGTATGGGGACAGCGAACACTGAAGCTTTCTTT
CDR3: CASSMGTANTEAFF

J: TRBJ2-1
D: NA
size: NA
V: TRBV7-2
DNA: TGTGCCAGCAGCTCCAGACCGGGACTCCTCAATGAGCAGTTCTTC
CDR3: CASSSRPGLLNEQFF

J: TRBJ1-4
D: NA
size: NA
V: TRBV7-9
DNA: TGTTCCAGCAGTCGTCGACGGGGTGCAACTAATGAAAAACTGTTTTTT
CDR3: CSSSRRRGATNEKLFF

J: TRBJ2-7
D: TRBD2
size: NA
V: TRBV4-1
DNA: TGCGCCAGCAGCCCCGATAGCGGGAGTCTGTACGAGCAGTACTTC
CDR3: CASSPDSGSLYEQYF

J: TRBJ2-5
D: TRBD2
size: NA
V: TRBV5-1
DNA: TGCGCCAGCAGCTTGACTAGCGGGAGGGGAGAGACCCAGTACTTC
CDR3: CASSLTSGRGETQYF

J: TRBJ2-5
D: TRBD1
size: NA
V: TRBV5-8
DNA: TGTGCCAGCAGCCTTGGACAGGGAGGCGAAGAGACCCAGTACTTC
CDR3: CASSLGQGGEETQYF

J: TRBJ2-5
D: NA
size: NA
V: TRBV11-1
DNA: TGTGCCAGCAGCTTAGGTCATGAGACCCAGTACTTC
CDR3: CASSLGHETQYF

J: TRBJ1-2
D: NA
size: NA
V: TRBV7-8
DNA: TGTGCCAGCAGCTTAGAACACCCATCCGGGACTAACTATGGCTACACCTTC
CDR3: CASSLEHPSGTNYGYTF